This is a list of T cell receptor beta chains from one sample in a study of blood T cells in healthy people across ages. TCRdb ran MiXCR on the 5' RACE reads and lists one entry per CDR3 protein. Here the sample spans around 750,000 distinct CDR3 sequences, approximately 53% being singletons. The sample comprised blood. The source is a man older than 75 in good health. Each CDR3 is given with its conserved first and last residue. A D gene is named only where the DNA matches it firmly. Part of the rows lack a size; the others show once, few, many or a class for expanded clones.

J | D | size | V | DNA | CDR3
TRBJ2-3 | TRBD1 | NA | TRBV5-1 | TGCGCCAGCAGTTCGGGACAGCGCACAGATGCGCAGTATTTT | CASSSGQRTDAQYF
TRBJ2-3 | NA | few | TRBV6-2/TRBV6-3 | TGTGCCAGCAGTTACCACTACCTGGATACGCAGTATTTT | CASSYHYLDTQYF
TRBJ1-2 | TRBD1 | NA | TRBV6-6 | TGTGCCAGCAGTTTAGACAGGGTTTTGGGCGGCTACACCTTC | CASSLDRVLGGYTF
TRBJ1-6 | NA | NA | TRBV10-3 | TGTGCCATCAGTGAGTCGGATATTGGACAGTCTGCGGCCTCCTATAATTCACCCCTCCACTTT | CAISESDIGQSAASYNSPLHF
TRBJ2-5 | TRBD1 | NA | TRBV5-1 | TGCGCCAGCAGCTTGGGCCGACAGGGGCGCGAGACCCAGTACTTC | CASSLGRQGRETQYF
TRBJ2-7 | NA | once | TRBV12-3/TRBV12-4 | TGTGCCAGCAGTTTAGCAAGGGGGGCAGGCTATTTTTACGAGCAGTACTTC | CASSLARGAGYFYEQYF
TRBJ1-1 | NA | few | TRBV25-1 | TGTGCCAGCAGTGAACCATGGGGGAACACTGAAGCTTTCTTT | CASSEPWGNTEAFF
TRBJ2-2 | TRBD2 | NA | TRBV7-2 | TGTGCCAGCACCTCGGGGGGACTAGCGGGATCCGGGGAGCTGTTTTTT | CASTSGGLAGSGELFF
TRBJ2-7 | TRBD2 | few | TRBV2 | TGTGCCAGCAGACGGACTAGCGGGCCCTCCTACGAGCAGTACTTC | CASRRTSGPSYEQYF
TRBJ1-2 | TRBD1 | few | TRBV20-1 | TGCAGTGCTAGAGATCCGACACAGGGGAGTGGCTACACCTTC | CSARDPTQGSGYTF
TRBJ2-7 | TRBD1 | once | TRBV29-1 | TGCAGCGCCAGGACAGGGGTCTACAATGAGCAGTACTTC | CSARTGVYNEQYF
TRBJ1-2 | NA | once | TRBV12-3/TRBV12-4 | TGTGCCAGCAGTTTAGGGGCTCGGGGCTACACCTTC | CASSLGARGYTF
TRBJ2-1 | TRBD1 | few | TRBV7-2 | TGTGCCAGCAGCGGACAGGGGTATCAAGGCAATGAGCAGTTCTTC | CASSGQGYQGNEQFF
TRBJ2-1 | NA | NA | TRBV5-1 | TGCGCCAGCAGCTTGGAGGCGCGGTACAATGAGCAGTTCTTC | CASSLEARYNEQFF
TRBJ2-1 | NA | NA | TRBV7-3 | TGTGCCAGCAGCTTAACCTCCCTAGCGCGAGGCTACAATGAGCAGTTCTTC | CASSLTSLARGYNEQFF
TRBJ2-6 | NA | few | TRBV29-1 | TGCAGCGTTGAGTGGGGGGCTGGGGCCAACGTCCTGACTTTC | CSVEWGAGANVLTF
TRBJ1-4 | NA | NA | TRBV2 | TGTGCCAGCCACCTCAATACGGGTGCTAATGAAAAACTGTTTTTT | CASHLNTGANEKLFF
TRBJ2-7 | TRBD2 | NA | TRBV5-1 | TGCGCCAGCAGCGCCGAGACGCCCGGGACTAGCGGGAGCCACGAGCAGTACTTC | CASSAETPGTSGSHEQYF
TRBJ2-1 | TRBD2 | NA | TRBV11-1 | TGTGCCAGCAGCTTAGCTAGCGGGAGGGCGCTCTACAATGAGCAGTTCTTC | CASSLASGRALYNEQFF
TRBJ2-7 | TRBD2 | NA | TRBV29-1 | TGCAGCGTTGAACGGGAGGGGAGTGAGCAGTACTTC | CSVEREGSEQYF
TRBJ2-4 | TRBD1 | NA | TRBV28 | TGTGCCAGCAGTTTGTTGACAGGGGGCAACATTCAGTACTTC | CASSLLTGGNIQYF
TRBJ2-3 | TRBD1 | NA | TRBV11-2 | TGTGCCAGCAGCGTAGACAGGGGGGCAGATACGCAGTATTTT | CASSVDRGADTQYF
TRBJ2-7 | NA | NA | TRBV9 | TGTGCCAGCGCCGAAAGGGCCCATTCCTACGAGCAGTACTTC | CASAERAHSYEQYF
TRBJ2-2 | TRBD1 | NA | TRBV9 | TGTGCCGGACAGGGAGAAGCCACCGGGGAGCTGTTTTTT | CAGQGEATGELFF
TRBJ1-2 | NA | few | TRBV27 | TGTGCCAGCAGTTTACAGGGAACGGGGTTATTTGGAGGCTACACCTTC | CASSLQGTGLFGGYTF
TRBJ1-2 | NA | NA | TRBV24-1 | TGTGCCACCAGTGATTTATGGAATGGCTACACCTTC | CATSDLWNGYTF
TRBJ2-5 | NA | NA | TRBV14 | TGTGCCAGCAGCCACCTCCCGGGGGAGACCCAGTACTTC | CASSHLPGETQYF
TRBJ1-2 | TRBD1 | NA | TRBV12-3/TRBV12-4 | TGTGCCAGCACCCTGGGACAGTATGGCTACACCTTC | CASTLGQYGYTF
TRBJ2-5 | TRBD1 | few | TRBV14 | TGTGCCAGCAGTCAGGGGGTTCCCCAGTACTTC | CASSQGVPQYF
TRBJ2-7 | TRBD1 | NA | TRBV7-2 | TGTGCCAGCAGCCACACAGGGGGCGCGTGGGAGCAGTACTTC | CASSHTGGAWEQYF
TRBJ1-1 | NA | NA | TRBV27 | TGTGCCAGCAGTAAAGAGGGGAGGACTGAAGCTTTCTTT | CASSKEGRTEAFF
TRBJ1-5 | TRBD1 | NA | TRBV20-1 | TGCAGTGCTGACCCCGGGGGGACAGAAAATCAGCCCCAGCATTTT | CSADPGGTENQPQHF
TRBJ2-3 | NA | few | TRBV4-2 | TGTGCCAGCAGCCAAGGTGAGACCACAGATACGCAGTATTTT | CASSQGETTDTQYF
TRBJ2-7 | NA | NA | TRBV20-1 | TGCAGTGCTAGAAACCAGGGGTGGTACGAGCAGTACTTC | CSARNQGWYEQYF
TRBJ1-2 | NA | few | TRBV12-3/TRBV12-4 | TGTGCCAGCACCCGGTGGGCCCGGGGCTACACCTTC | CASTRWARGYTF
TRBJ2-1 | TRBD2 | NA | TRBV5-1 | TGCGCCAGCTCCTCTAGCGGGACCCTTAGCGAGCAGTTCTTC | CASSSSGTLSEQFF
TRBJ2-5 | NA | few | TRBV6-5 | TGTGCCAGCAGGTCCAATAACCAAGAGACCCAGTACTTC | CASRSNNQETQYF